Each of the 3 T cell receptor beta chains below was sequenced from the same sample in a study of cytomegalovirus exposure and HLA in healthy donors. PCR involved 60 Vbeta and 13 Jbeta primers. Assay: immunoSEQ multiplex PCR; the TCRdb copy retains only in-frame clones and omits some. The sample yields about 93,000 clones, roughly 67% seen once. Sequenced material: PBMCs. The receptor source for this set is a boy aged 10-17 years in good health and CMV-seropositive.

This clone has more than one count but fewer than ten. The chain joins TRBV4-3 to TRBJ2-7, with TRBD1 as a possible D gene (6 bases). Germline V gene data show CDR1 as LGHNA and CDR2 as YSLEER. The CDR3 is 15 residues long. V was cut by 0 bases and J by 3 bases, with 12 bases left in between. CDR3: CASSQDPTGYYEQYF. The CDR3 coding sequence is TGCGCCAGCAGCCAAGATCCGACAGGTTACTACGAGCAGTACTTC.

This clone was observed a single time. The V and J genes are TRBV5-4 and TRBJ1-4; possible D gene TRBD1, 6 bases. In germline, CDR1 is SGHNT, CDR2 YYREEE (reference sequence). With 4 bases removed from V and 0 bases from J, the gap between germline ends came to 13 bases. The CDR3 covers 16 residues. The CDR3 DNA is TGTGCCAGCAGCGAGGGACAACCTGCAACTAATGAAAAACTGTTTTTT. Translating gives CASSEGQPATNEKLFF.

The genes are TRBV18 and TRBJ2-7; the match to TRBD1 covers 8 bases. The V gene end was trimmed by 4 bases and the J gene end by 0 bases; junction bases not matched to a gene: 2. CDR1 KGHSH and CDR2 LQKENI come from the germline V gene. CDR3 length: 14 residues. CDR3 bases: TGTGCCAGCTCACGGGACAGGAGCTCCTACGAGCAGTACTTC. Its translation: CASSRDRSSYEQYF.